The rows below give T cell receptor beta chains drawn from one sample of a study of blood T cell repertoires in COVID-19. Method: immunoSEQ multiplex PCR; TCRdb's copy keeps in-frame clones and lacks some. The sample shows 300,000 to 350,000 clones, around 90% of them seen only once. The sample consisted of peripheral blood. The receptors originated from a woman aged 25-40 years with COVID-19, enrolled during active disease. The CDR3 runs from the conserved cysteine through the conserved F or W. Some rows mark clone size as missing; the rest say once, few, many or name a class of expanded clone.

V gene,clone size,CDR3 protein
TRBV6-5,NA,CASSRGLAGYNEQFF
TRBV28,NA,CATSTGPTYEQYF
TRBV10-3,once,CATQGTELNIQYF
TRBV15,NA,CAASRSGEAQHF
TRBV7-6,NA,CASSWGLAGTGELFF
TRBV30,once,CAWSVGIGELFF
TRBV5-6,NA,CASSSGSEQFF
TRBV6-5,NA,CASTPGGTREQYF
TRBV2,once,CAITSGEAYEQYF
TRBV7-8,once,CASSLRGSDTDTQYF
TRBV6-1,NA,CASSENSRTTDTQYF
TRBV3-1/TRBV3-2,NA,CASSPDRFSYEQYF
TRBV6-5,NA,CASSPGTGLDNEQFF
TRBV10-3,NA,CANSGSSNVGELFF
TRBV5-4,NA,CASSPGQGDSYEQYF
TRBV19,NA,CASSRGSQAYNEQFF
TRBV2,NA,CASSPGSLLYSYGYTF
TRBV19,once,CASSPPSGAYTGELFF
TRBV19,NA,CASSIELASDGANQETQYF
TRBV5-4,NA,CASSPTGRRYEQYF
TRBV5-1,NA,CASSFQPGLARGVPSYEQYF
TRBV9,NA,CASSVGGSTYEQYF